This T cell receptor (beta chain) was recovered during a study of CD8+ T cells in alopecia areata. The overall study: For the treated group, dosing was oral tofacitinib at 5 to 10 mg twice daily. Regarding the study as a whole: More clonal than normal scalp was lesional scalp, particularly alopecia totalis/universalis.

Extracted RNA was reverse transcribed, and the resulting cDNA served as sequencing template. Data came from immunoSEQ multiplex PCR; TCRdb stores just in-frame clones and leaves some out. The sample has over 200,000 clones; 57% are singletons. Collection of lesional scalp punch biopsies and peripheral blood was performed in alopecia areata patients. The CDR3 totals 15 residues. Trimming shortened V by 5 bases and J by 0 bases, and 14 bases separated the two germline ends. The germline V gene encodes CDR1 SGHAT and CDR2 FQNNGV. For this clone: Its antigen is undetermined.

This clonotype was sampled from a human donor with alopecia areata. The source was CD4+ T cells sorted from blood, collected at week 0. The J gene is TRBJ2-7, the V gene TRBV11-2, with D tentatively TRBD1 or TRBD2 (5 bases each). CDR3 nucleotide sequence: TGTGCCAGCAGCCCACCCGGGACGCTCTCCTACGAGCAGTACTTC. Its translation: CASSPPGTLSYEQYF.